These T cell receptor beta chains were read from a single sample in a study of cytomegalovirus exposure and HLA in healthy donors. Sequencing was performed with immunoSEQ multiplex PCR; in TCRdb, only in-frame clones are kept and a portion is missing. The data contain some 190,000 clones, roughly 78% of them singletons. The specimen sequenced was PBMCs. Receptors were obtained from a woman in her twenties or thirties in good health and CMV-seronegative. CDR3s include the opening cysteine and the closing phenylalanine or tryptophan. D genes are given only for firm matches. Clone size is not always given. Where it is, it says once, few, many or a class for expanded clones.

>TRBV28|.|TRBJ1-1|few
TGTGCCAGCAGTTTCGACAGCGCTATCATGAACACTGAAGCTTTCTTT
CASSFDSAIMNTEAFF
>TRBV7-9|.|TRBJ2-1|.
TGTGCCAGCAGCTTAGGGGAGTTCTCCTACAATGAGCAGTTCTTC
CASSLGEFSYNEQFF
>TRBV2|.|TRBJ2-5|.
TGTGCCAGCAGTCTCGACCGACAACAAGAGACCCAGTACTTC
CASSLDRQQETQYF
>TRBV28|TRBD1|TRBJ1-5|.
TGTGCCAGCAGGAAACCTCAGGGGGAAGGTAATCAGCCCCAGCATTTT
CASRKPQGEGNQPQHF
>TRBV5-1|TRBD2|TRBJ2-3|.
TGCGCCAGCAGCCCCGGACTAGCGGGGGGCACAGATACGCAGTATTTT
CASSPGLAGGTDTQYF
>TRBV9|TRBD2|TRBJ2-1|.
TGTGCCAGCAGCCTTTGGGGCGGGGGGGCCCTCACAGAGCAGTTCTTC
CASSLWGGGALTEQFF
>TRBV2|TRBD1|TRBJ1-6|once
TGTGCCAGCAGTAGGACAGGGGGCTCAAGTGCGAATAATTCACCCCTCCACTTT
CASSRTGGSSANNSPLHF
>TRBV30|.|TRBJ1-2|.
TGTGCCTGGAGTGTACTGCCGGGGAACCATGGCTACACCTTC
CAWSVLPGNHGYTF
>TRBV25-1|.|TRBJ1-6|once
TGTGCCAGCAGACCCCCCCGTTCCGGACTTAATTCACCCCTCCACTTT
CASRPPRSGLNSPLHF
>TRBV5-4|TRBD2|TRBJ2-3|once
TGTGCCAGCAGCTTGGGGACTAGCGGCACAGATACGCAGTATTTT
CASSLGTSGTDTQYF
>TRBV2|.|TRBJ1-3|.
TGTGCCAGCAGTCAAGGGGTCCGGGACTCTGGAAACACCATATATTTT
CASSQGVRDSGNTIYF
>TRBV19|TRBD1|TRBJ1-4|once
TGTGCCAGCAATCAGGGGGCTGCTAATGAAAAACTGTTTTTT
CASNQGAANEKLFF
>TRBV4-3|.|TRBJ1-6|.
TGCGCCAGCACCAACCTGAATCTAAATTCACCCCTCCACTTT
CASTNLNLNSPLHF
>TRBV4-2|TRBD2|TRBJ2-7|once
TGTGCCAGCAGCCAAATTCATGGCGGGGGGGCCTACGAGCAGTACTTC
CASSQIHGGGAYEQYF
>TRBV29-1|.|TRBJ1-1|.
TGCAGCGTCTTTAAACAGGGCGCTTACACTGAAGCTTCCTTT
CSVFKQGAYTEASF
>TRBV18|TRBD1|TRBJ2-2|.
TGTGCCAGCTCACCAACGAGGACAGGGGGCAACACCGGGGAGCTGTTTTTT
CASSPTRTGGNTGELFF
>TRBV5-1|TRBD2|TRBJ2-7|.
TGCGCCAGCAGCTTAGCGGGGGGGGACCTCGCCTACGAGCAGTACTTC
CASSLAGGDLAYEQYF
>TRBV7-9|TRBD1|TRBJ2-2|.
TGTGCCAGCAGCCAAAAAAGACAGGGGACCGGGGAGCTGTTTTTT
CASSQKRQGTGELFF
>TRBV10-3|TRBD2|TRBJ2-7|.
TGTGCCATCAGTGCGGCTGGGAGGGCCTCCACCTACGAGCAGTACTTC
CAISAAGRASTYEQYF
>TRBV5-1|.|TRBJ2-7|.
TGCGCCAGCAGGGCAGGGGCACAGGACGAGCAGTACTTC
CASRAGAQDEQYF
>TRBV5-4|TRBD1|TRBJ1-1|.
TGTGCCAGCAGCTTGGCTCCGACAGGGAGAGGCACTGAAGCTTTCTTT
CASSLAPTGRGTEAFF
>TRBV5-1|TRBD2|TRBJ2-3|.
TGCGCCAGCAGCTTCCTGACTAGCGGCACAGATACGCAGTATTTT
CASSFLTSGTDTQYF
>TRBV10-1|.|TRBJ2-7|.
TGCGCCAGCAGTTTTGACAGGAGGTCCTACGAGCAGTACTTC
CASSFDRRSYEQYF
>TRBV4-3|.|TRBJ1-2|.
TGCGCCAGCAGCCACCCGACAGCTGAGTCCAACTATGGCTACACCTTC
CASSHPTAESNYGYTF
>TRBV28|TRBD2|TRBJ2-7|.
TGTGCCAGCAGCCCGGGGGGGCGGCCCTACGAGCAGTACTTC
CASSPGGRPYEQYF
>TRBV19|TRBD1|TRBJ2-7|.
TGTGCCAGTAGTCCCCCCGGGACAGGCACCTACGAGCAGTACTTC
CASSPPGTGTYEQYF
>TRBV5-1|.|TRBJ2-2|once
TGCGCCAGCAGCTTGTTCGGGGCGAACACCGGGGAGCTGTTTTTT
CASSLFGANTGELFF
>TRBV5-1|TRBD2|TRBJ2-7|.
TGCGCCAGCAGCTTGGTGGTAGGGGAGGGCGAGCAGTACTTC
CASSLVVGEGEQYF
>TRBV20-1|.|TRBJ2-5|few
TGCAGTGCTAGAGCTATGGAGACCCAGTACTTC
CSARAMETQYF
>TRBV30|.|TRBJ1-1|.
TGTGCCTGGAGTGTAGAAGGGGGCACTGAAGCTTTCTTT
CAWSVEGGTEAFF
>TRBV30|.|TRBJ1-1|.
TGTGCCTGGAGGAGGAGGTTAGGCCTTGGTAGGAACACTGAAGCTTTCTTT
CAWRRRLGLGRNTEAFF
>TRBV11-2|TRBD1|TRBJ1-2|.
TGTGCCAGCAGCCACCCCTTGGACAGGGTAAATGGCTACACCTTC
CASSHPLDRVNGYTF
>TRBV4-1|.|TRBJ2-1|.
TGCGCCAGCAGCCAACCGACTAGTTTCCCGAACAATGAGCAGTTCTTC
CASSQPTSFPNNEQFF
>TRBV7-6|.|TRBJ1-1|.
TGTGCCAGCAGCTTAGCGGGGCTAGGGAACACTGAAGCTTTCTTT
CASSLAGLGNTEAFF
>TRBV5-1|TRBD1|TRBJ1-2|.
TGCGCCAGCAGCCCCGCGACAGGGGCTTATGGCTACACCTTC
CASSPATGAYGYTF
>TRBV10-1|TRBD1|TRBJ2-2|.
TGCGCCAGCAGTCCCACAGGGGGAAGGACCGGGGAGCTGTTTTTT
CASSPTGGRTGELFF
>TRBV27|.|TRBJ2-7|.
TGTGCCAGCAGTTCTGTTAACGGACAGTATAACGAGCAGTACTTC
CASSSVNGQYNEQYF
>TRBV30|TRBD2|TRBJ2-3|.
TGTGCCTGGGTAGCGGGGGGCAAGGGGGTCACAGATACGCAGTATTTT
CAWVAGGKGVTDTQYF
>TRBV27|TRBD2|TRBJ2-7|.
TGTGCCAGCAGTTACGGGGGGGCATGGTTATACGAGCAGTACTTC
CASSYGGAWLYEQYF
>TRBV7-9|.|TRBJ2-3|.
TGTGCCAGCAGCTCCGGGATAACCACAGATACGCAGTATTTT
CASSSGITTDTQYF
>TRBV6-5|TRBD1|TRBJ2-7|.
TGTGCCAGTACTCACACAGGGGGCTCCTACGAGCAGTACTTC
CASTHTGGSYEQYF
>TRBV2|.|TRBJ1-5|.
TGTGCCAGCAGTGAATTCAGGGCGCAGCCCCAGCATTTT
CASSEFRAQPQHF
>TRBV27|.|TRBJ2-7|.
TGTGCCAGCAGGGAGGGTCCTGGAATGAAGCAGTACTTC
CASREGPGMKQYF
>TRBV6-1|TRBD1|TRBJ1-2|.
TGTGCCAGCACCTCCGGACAGGGGATTAACTATGGCTACACCTTC
CASTSGQGINYGYTF
>TRBV25-1|.|TRBJ2-3|.
TGTGCCAGCAGTTTCACGACTGGGGCAGGGGATACGCAGTATTTT
CASSFTTGAGDTQYF
>TRBV12-5|.|TRBJ1-1|.
TGTGCTAGTGGTTTCTCCACGGGGTACGTGGAGCCGAACACTGAAGCTTTCTTT
CASGFSTGYVEPNTEAFF
>TRBV6-4|.|TRBJ2-7|.
TGTGCCAGCGTTAAGGTAGGGGGACTATGGGTGCACTACGAGCAGTACTTC
CASVKVGGLWVHYEQYF
>TRBV6-5|.|TRBJ2-7|.
TGTGCCAGCAGTTACTCGTCCGGAGGTCCCCACGAGCAGTACTTC
CASSYSSGGPHEQYF
>TRBV6-1|TRBD1|TRBJ1-4|few
TGTGCCAGCAGCCATCCGGGACAGGGTACTGAAAAACTGTTTTTT
CASSHPGQGTEKLFF
>TRBV6-4|TRBD1|TRBJ2-1|.
TGTGCCAGCAGTGAGTCAGGGGGCCACGCGGGTGAGCAGTTCTTC
CASSESGGHAGEQFF
>TRBV30|TRBD1|TRBJ1-2|.
TGTGCCTGGACAGGCGGCTTACCAGGGGGCTCTCGCTACACCTTC
CAWTGGLPGGSRYTF
>TRBV5-8|TRBD1|TRBJ1-6|once
TGTGCCAGCAGTATGGGACAGTGGAATTCACCCCTCCACTTT
CASSMGQWNSPLHF
>TRBV25-1|.|TRBJ1-2|.
TGTGCCAGCAGTGAATTGTACAGCATCTATGGCTACACCTTC
CASSELYSIYGYTF
>TRBV19|.|TRBJ1-6|.
TGTGCCAGTAGTACCGAACAGGATTCACCCCTCCACTTT
CASSTEQDSPLHF
>TRBV9|TRBD1|TRBJ2-7|.
TGTGCCAGCAGCGTAGTTGGACAGGGGGTCCCCCGCTACTACTTC
CASSVVGQGVPRYYF